This TCR beta chain is drawn from a study of blood T cell repertoires in COVID-19. V was clipped by 8 bases and J by 4 bases; unmatched bases: 5. The germline V gene encodes CDR1 MNHEY and CDR2 SVGAGI. There are 14 residues in the CDR3. Produced via immunoSEQ multiplex PCR; TCRdb's table is partial and in-frame only. The table lists about 160,000 clones, roughly 90% of them singletons. The sequenced sample consisted of PBMCs or T cells enriched from blood (not recorded which). V usage is TRBV6-5 and J usage is TRBJ1-5, with TRBD1 matching 10 bases. The clonotype was recovered from a woman in her forties or fifties who had recovered from COVID-19. The CDR3 DNA reads TGTGCCAGCCGGGGACAGGGGTGGAATCAGCCCCAGCATTTT. It codes for CASRGQGWNQPQHF.